Listed here are 18 T cell receptor beta chains from one sample, sequenced in a study of OX40 agonist ivuxolimab in advanced cancers. Clones were sequenced by immunoSEQ multiplex PCR, and TCRdb holds only the in-frame ones, with some missing. Among approximately 69,000 clones listed, 80% to 95% were seen once. Source: CD4+ or CD8+ T cells sorted from blood, taken in a trial of the OX40 agonist ivuxolimab. Receptors originate from an adult with an advanced solid tumor such as melanoma, head and neck, liver or kidney cancer.

The J gene is TRBJ2-7, the V gene TRBV15; possibly TRBD1 for D (6 bases). The CDR3 consists of 14 residues. Germline V CDR1 and CDR2: LNHNV, YYDKDF (reference sequence). The ends were cut back, 3 bases at V and 0 bases at J, with 9 bases in the middle. The CDR3 is CATSRDSSSYEQYF. The CDR3 DNA sequence: TGTGCCACCAGCAGGGACAGTTCCTCCTACGAGCAGTACTTC.

This clone was picked up one time. This chain connects TRBV19 to TRBJ2-1; 8 bases map to TRBD2. The V segment lost 5 bases and the J segment 6 bases; nucleotides outside the gene matches: 12. CDR1 is LNHDA and CDR2 is SQIVND in the germline V gene (reference sequence). The CDR3 has 16 residues. CDR3 protein: CASSLPRAGGGNEQFF. CDR3 DNA: TGTGCCAGTAGTCTCCCCCGGGCGGGAGGTGGCAATGAGCAGTTCTTC.

This chain's CDR3 is CATQRTTNLNYGYTF. The CDR3 DNA sequence: TGTGCCACCCAACGGACCACCAACCTAAACTATGGCTACACCTTC. This chain links TRBV6-5 with TRBJ1-2; D ambiguous. The CDR3 runs 15 residues. V gave up 10 bases and J gave up 2 bases, with 20 bases separating them. Germline assignment: CDR1 MNHEY and CDR2 SVGAGI.

The DNA of the CDR3 is TGCGCCAGCAGCTTAGCCAGGGGAAAAACTGAAGCTTTCTTT. It yields the protein CASSLARGKTEAFF. V gene TRBV5-1 combines with J gene TRBJ1-1, with D possibly being TRBD1 (6 bases). The germline CDR1 and CDR2 sequences are SGHRS and YFSETQ. V was pared by 2 bases and J by 5 bases, with 13 bases between. The CDR3 is 14 residues long.

This chain joins TRBV27 and TRBJ2-3, with 8 bases matching TRBD1. Germline assignment: CDR1 MNHEY and CDR2 SMNVEV (reference sequence). The length of the CDR3 is 16 residues. V gave up 5 bases and J gave up 4 bases; unmatched junction bases: 11. CDR3 nucleotides: TGTGCCAGCAGTCGATCTTCGACAGGGGCCTCAGATACGCAGTATTTT. As protein: CASSRSSTGASDTQYF.

To note about this clone: At one end, the junction sequence differs from germline, possibly due to a read error. V and J are TRBV7-7 and TRBJ2-1, with 9 bases fitting TRBD1. This CDR3 is built from 15 residues. Germline CDR1 and CDR2: SSHAT and FNYEAQ (reference sequence). For the CDR3, the DNA is TGTGCTAGCAGCTCCAGCTCGGACAGGGGTGGTGAGCAGTTCTTC. Residues: CASSSSSDRGGEQFF.

This clone appeared a single time. The rearrangement links TRBV7-7 to TRBJ2-1; 12 bases are shared with TRBD2. V lost 2 bases to trimming and J lost 8 bases; unmatched junction nucleotides: 7. Germline V gene data show CDR1 as SSHAT and CDR2 as FNYEAQ (reference sequence). The CDR3 contains 16 residues. This CDR3 reads CASSLSLAGGDDEQFF. The CDR3 DNA reads as TGTGCCAGCAGCTTAAGTCTAGCGGGAGGGGACGATGAGCAGTTCTTC.

The gene calls are TRBV27 and TRBJ1-2, with TRBD1 identical over 8 bases. Germline CDR1 MNHEY, CDR2 SMNVEV (reference sequence). This CDR3 is 12 amino acids long. With 9 bases clipped from V and 3 bases from J, the junction kept 3 bases outside the gene matches. The CDR3: CASWDRHYGYTF. CDR3 DNA sequence: TGTGCCAGTTGGGACAGGCACTATGGCTACACCTTC.

V is TRBV5-5 and J is TRBJ2-7; unclear D gene. The CDR3 runs to 16 residues. V dropped 0 bases and J dropped 3 bases, with 16 bases sitting between them. Germline V gene sequence: CDR1 SGHKS, CDR2 YYEKEE (reference sequence). The CDR3 sequence is CASSLGQRKRLYEQYF. The CDR3 bases are TGTGCCAGCAGCTTGGGCCAGCGAAAGAGGCTCTACGAGCAGTACTTC.

The chain employs TRBV9 and TRBJ2-3; 12 positions match TRBD2. Losses at the gene ends were 3 bases for V and 2 bases for J; bases not matched to a gene: 4. Germline V gene lookup returns CDR1 SGDLS and CDR2 YYNGEE. The CDR3 runs to 16 residues. The CDR3 sequence: CASSARTSGITDTQYF. DNA of the CDR3: TGTGCCAGCAGCGCCCGGACTAGCGGGATCACAGATACGCAGTATTTT.

The V and J genes are TRBV6-6 and TRBJ1-3, with D unresolved. CDR1 is MNHNY, CDR2 SVGAGI, per germline (reference sequence). The CDR3 sequence is 15 residues long. The V and J ends lost 5 bases and 4 bases respectively, with 15 bases between them. DNA for the CDR3: TGTGCCAGCAGTGCGATAGGCTTATGGGGAAACACCATATATTTT. Translating gives CASSAIGLWGNTIYF.

The rearrangement joins TRBV6-1 to TRBJ2-3; 14 nucleotides align to TRBD2. Germline V gives CDR1 MNHNS, CDR2 SASEGT. The CDR3 is 15 residues long. The V and J ends lost 6 bases and 6 bases, in that order; junction bases with no gene match: 5. CDR3 in amino acids: CASRTGTSGSDTQYF. CDR3 DNA: TGTGCCAGCAGGACCGGGACTAGCGGGAGTGATACGCAGTATTTT.

This chain links TRBV30 with TRBJ2-2; the match to TRBD1 covers 10 bases. Germline V gives CDR1 GTSNPN, CDR2 SVGIG (reference sequence). The V segment lost 3 bases and the J segment 5 bases; nucleotides outside the gene matches: 12. The length of the CDR3 is 17 residues. CDR3 nucleotides: TGTGCCTGGAGGGGCCCGATGACAGGGGGCCGGACCGGGGAGCTGTTTTTT. Protein: CAWRGPMTGGRTGELFF.

V and J are TRBV7-6 and TRBJ2-3; 9 nucleotides align to TRBD2. This CDR3 contains 14 residues. CDR1 is SGHVS, CDR2 FNYEAQ, per germline. Trimming cost V 4 bases and J 4 bases; bases outside gene matches: 3. Written as DNA, the CDR3 is TGTGCCAGCAGCTCGGCGGGAGGGGCAGATACGCAGTATTTT. Translation gives CASSSAGGADTQYF.

V gene TRBV6-5 combines with J gene TRBJ1-3, with TRBD1 identical over 7 bases. The germline V gene has CDR1 MNHEY and CDR2 SVGAGI. The length of the CDR3 is 16 residues. The junction had 5 bases not matched to a gene; V was cut back by 2 bases and J by 1 base. CDR3 amino acids: CASSYQWTGSGNTIYF. The CDR3 DNA reads as TGTGCCAGCAGTTACCAATGGACAGGATCTGGAAACACCATATATTTT.

The rearrangement links TRBV5-1 to TRBJ1-2; possibly TRBD1 for D (5 bases). The V gene's germline CDR1 is SGHRS and CDR2 YFSETQ. This CDR3 has 16 amino acids. The V end was cut by 4 bases, the J end by 0 bases, with 16 bases between. This CDR3 reads CASSAAQAQANYGYTF. The DNA for the CDR3 is TGCGCCAGCAGCGCGGCACAGGCGCAAGCTAACTATGGCTACACCTTC.

As DNA, the CDR3 is TGTGCCAGCAGTTTATCTAATACGCAGTATTTT. Its translation is CASSLSNTQYF. The J gene is TRBJ2-3, the V gene TRBV27; D unclear. Germline CDR1 reads MNHEY; CDR2 reads SMNVEV (reference sequence). This CDR3 is built from 11 residues. V gave up 0 bases and J gave up 7 bases, with 2 bases separating them.

Remarks on this clone: This sample includes further DNA sequences coding for the same CDR3. The chain links TRBV11-2 to TRBJ2-3, with 9 bases aligning to TRBD2. Germline CDR1 SGHAT, CDR2 FQNNGV. The length of the CDR3 is 16 residues. J was trimmed by 4 bases and V by 6 bases; bases with no gene match: 11. The CDR3 spells CASSRGTSSGADTQYF. As DNA, the CDR3 is TGTGCCAGCAGTCGAGGGACTAGCTCGGGCGCAGATACGCAGTATTTT.